This T cell receptor beta chain was captured by sequencing in a study of blood T cell repertoires in COVID-19. Study context: Nucleic acid was either cDNA or gDNA, and it came from T cells, B-cell-depleted T cells, or PBMCs.

The repertoire was sequenced with immunoSEQ multiplex PCR; TCRdb's copy has only in-frame clones and lacks some. The profile shows about 260,000 clones, around 86% of them singletons. The germline V gene has CDR1 SGHTA and CDR2 FQGNSA. This CDR3 is 15 amino acids long. V shed 1 base and J 13 bases; nucleotides not matched to a gene: 12. This TCR came from a woman aged 40 to 50 who had recovered from COVID-19. The source material was peripheral blood. This rearrangement joins TRBV7-2 to TRBJ2-3; 9 bases are shared with TRBD2. CDR3 protein: CASSLETASGTWEYF. For the CDR3, the DNA is TGTGCCAGCAGCTTAGAGACGGCTAGCGGGACCTGGGAGTATTTT.